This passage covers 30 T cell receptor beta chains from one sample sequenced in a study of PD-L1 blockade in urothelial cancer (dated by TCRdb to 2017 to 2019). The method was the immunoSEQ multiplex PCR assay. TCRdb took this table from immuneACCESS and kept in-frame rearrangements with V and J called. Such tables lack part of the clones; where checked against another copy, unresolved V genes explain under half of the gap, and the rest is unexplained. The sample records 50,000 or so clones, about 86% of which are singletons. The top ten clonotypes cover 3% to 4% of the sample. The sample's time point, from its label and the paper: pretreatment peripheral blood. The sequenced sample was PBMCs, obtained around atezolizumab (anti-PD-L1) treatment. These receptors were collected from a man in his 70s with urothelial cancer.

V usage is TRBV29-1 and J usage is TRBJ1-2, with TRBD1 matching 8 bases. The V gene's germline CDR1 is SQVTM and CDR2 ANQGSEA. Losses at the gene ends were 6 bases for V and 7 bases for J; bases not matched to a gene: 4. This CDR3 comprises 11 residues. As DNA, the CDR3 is TGCAGCGTGGGACAGGCGGGTGGCTACACCTTC. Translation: CSVGQAGGYTF.

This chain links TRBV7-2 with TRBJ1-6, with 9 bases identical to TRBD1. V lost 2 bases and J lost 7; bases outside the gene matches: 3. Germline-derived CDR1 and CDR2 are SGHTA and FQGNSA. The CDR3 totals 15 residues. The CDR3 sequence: CASSLSGQGNSPLHF. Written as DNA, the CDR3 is TGTGCCAGCAGCTTATCGGGACAGGGAAATTCACCCCTCCACTTT.

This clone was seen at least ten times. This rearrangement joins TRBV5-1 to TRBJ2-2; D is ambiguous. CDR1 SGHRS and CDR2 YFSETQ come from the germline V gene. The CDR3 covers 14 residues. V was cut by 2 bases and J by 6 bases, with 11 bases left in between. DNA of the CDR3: TGCGCCAGCAGCTTAGGTACTGCGGCCGGGGAGCTGTTTTTT. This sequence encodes CASSLGTAAGELFF. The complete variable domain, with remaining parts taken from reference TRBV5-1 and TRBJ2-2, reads KAGVTQTPRYLIKTRGQQVTLSCSPISGHRSVSWYQQTPGQGLQFLFEYFSETQRNKGNFPGRFSGRQFSNSRSEMNVSTLELGDSALYLCASSLGTAAGELFFGEGSRLTVL.

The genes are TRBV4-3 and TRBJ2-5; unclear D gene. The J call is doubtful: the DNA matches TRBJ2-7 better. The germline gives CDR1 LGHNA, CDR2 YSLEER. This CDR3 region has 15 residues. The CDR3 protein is CASSQSVDSIHEQYF. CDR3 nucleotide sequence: TGCGCCAGCAGCCAAAGTGTCGACTCGATCCACGAGCAGTACTTC.

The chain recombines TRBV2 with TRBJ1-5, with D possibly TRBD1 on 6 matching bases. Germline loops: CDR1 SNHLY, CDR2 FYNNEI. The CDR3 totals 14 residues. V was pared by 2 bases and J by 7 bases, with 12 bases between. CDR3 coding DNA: TGTGCCAGCAGTGAAAGGGCAGGGGCGCAGCCCCAGCATTTT. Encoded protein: CASSERAGAQPQHF. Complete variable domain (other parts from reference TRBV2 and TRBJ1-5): EPEVTQTPSHQVTQMGQEVILRCVPISNHLYFYWYRQILGQKVEFLVSFYNNEISEKSEIFDDQFSVERPDGSNFTLKIRSTKLEDSAMYFCASSERAGAQPQHFGDGTRLSIL.

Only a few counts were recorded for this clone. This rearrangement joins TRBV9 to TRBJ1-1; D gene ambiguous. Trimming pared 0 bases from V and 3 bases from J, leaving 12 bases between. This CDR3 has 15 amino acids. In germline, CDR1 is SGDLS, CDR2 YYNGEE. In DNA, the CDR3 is TGTGCCAGCAGCGTAGAATCGGAGGGTCACACTGAAGCTTTCTTT. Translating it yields CASSVESEGHTEAFF. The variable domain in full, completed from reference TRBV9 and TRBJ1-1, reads DSGVTQTPKHLITATGQRVTLRCSPRSGDLSVYWYQQSLDQGLQFLIQYYNGEERAKGNILERFSAQQFPDLHSELNLSSLELGDSALYFCASSVESEGHTEAFFGQGTRLTVV.

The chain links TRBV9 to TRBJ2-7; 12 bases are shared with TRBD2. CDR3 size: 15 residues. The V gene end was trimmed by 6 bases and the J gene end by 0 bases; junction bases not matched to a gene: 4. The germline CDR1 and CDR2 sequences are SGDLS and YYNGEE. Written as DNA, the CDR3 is TGTGCCAGCACGAAGGGACTAGCGGGCTCCTACGAGCAGTACTTC. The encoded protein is CASTKGLAGSYEQYF.

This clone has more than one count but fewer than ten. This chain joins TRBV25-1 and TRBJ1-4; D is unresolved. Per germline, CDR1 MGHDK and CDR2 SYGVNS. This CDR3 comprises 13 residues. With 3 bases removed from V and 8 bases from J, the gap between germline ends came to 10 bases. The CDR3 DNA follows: TGTGCCAGCAGTGACCTTAACTTAGAAAAACTGTTTTTT. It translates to CASSDLNLEKLFF.

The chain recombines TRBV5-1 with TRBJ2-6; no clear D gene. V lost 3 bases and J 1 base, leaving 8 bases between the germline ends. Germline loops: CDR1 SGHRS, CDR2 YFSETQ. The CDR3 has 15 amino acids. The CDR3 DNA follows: TGCGCCAGCAGCTCAGGATTTTCTGGGGCCAACGTCCTGACTTTC. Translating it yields CASSSGFSGANVLTF.

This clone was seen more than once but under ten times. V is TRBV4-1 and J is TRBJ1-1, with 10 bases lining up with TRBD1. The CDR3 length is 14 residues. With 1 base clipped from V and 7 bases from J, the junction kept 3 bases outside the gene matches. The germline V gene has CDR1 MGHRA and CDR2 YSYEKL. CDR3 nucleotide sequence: TGCGCCAGCAGCCAAGGACAGGGGGCAGGTGAAGCTTTCTTT. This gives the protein CASSQGQGAGEAFF.

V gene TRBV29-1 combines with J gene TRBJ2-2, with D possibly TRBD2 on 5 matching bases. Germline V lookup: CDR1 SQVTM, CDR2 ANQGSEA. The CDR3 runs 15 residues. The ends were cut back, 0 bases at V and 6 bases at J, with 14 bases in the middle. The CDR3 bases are TGCAGCGTTGAAGATCGAGGAGGTCTAGCCGGGGAGCTGTTTTTT. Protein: CSVEDRGGLAGELFF.

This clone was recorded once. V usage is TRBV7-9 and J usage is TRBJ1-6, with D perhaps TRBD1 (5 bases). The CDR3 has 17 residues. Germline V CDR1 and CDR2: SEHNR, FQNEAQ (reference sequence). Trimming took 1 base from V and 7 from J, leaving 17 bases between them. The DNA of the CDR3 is TGTGCCAGCAGCTTAGGAACCCCCGGACAACCAAATTCACCCCTCCACTTT. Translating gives CASSLGTPGQPNSPLHF.

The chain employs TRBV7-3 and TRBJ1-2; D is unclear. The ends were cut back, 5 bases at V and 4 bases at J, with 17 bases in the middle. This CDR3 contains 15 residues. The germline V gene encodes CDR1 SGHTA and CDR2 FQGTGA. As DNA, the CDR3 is TGTGCCAGCAGCCCCAGTCTGTTGCAGCGCTATGGCTACACCTTC. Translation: CASSPSLLQRYGYTF.

The chain's CDR3 is CASSLRGQGLNYGYTF. As DNA, the CDR3 is TGTGCCAGCAGCTTACGGGGACAGGGACTGAACTATGGCTACACCTTC. The V call is TRBV7-2, the J call TRBJ1-2; TRBD1 aligns across 9 bases. The CDR3 sequence is 16 residues long. V shed 2 bases, J shed 2 bases, and the junction held 6 bases outside the gene matches. CDR1 and CDR2 from the germline V gene are SGHTA and FQGNSA. Full variable domain (missing parts from reference TRBV7-2 and TRBJ1-2): GAGVSQSPSNKVTEKGKDVELRCDPISGHTALYWYRQSLGQGLEFLIYFQGNSAPDKSGLPSDRFSAERTGGSVSTLTIQRTQQEDSAVYLCASSLRGQGLNYGYTFGSGTRLTVV.

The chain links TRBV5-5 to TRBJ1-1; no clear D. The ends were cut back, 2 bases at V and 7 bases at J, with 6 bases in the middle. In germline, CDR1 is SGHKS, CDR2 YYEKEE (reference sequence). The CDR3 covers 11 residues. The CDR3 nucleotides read TGTGCCAGCAGCTTCGCGGGTGAAGCTTTCTTT. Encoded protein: CASSFAGEAFF. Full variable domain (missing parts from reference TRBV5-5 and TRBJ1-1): DAGVTQSPTHLIKTRGQQVTLRCSPISGHKSVSWYQQVLGQGPQFIFQYYEKEERGRGNFPDRFSARQFPNYSSELNVNALLLGDSALYLCASSFAGEAFFGQGTRLTVV.

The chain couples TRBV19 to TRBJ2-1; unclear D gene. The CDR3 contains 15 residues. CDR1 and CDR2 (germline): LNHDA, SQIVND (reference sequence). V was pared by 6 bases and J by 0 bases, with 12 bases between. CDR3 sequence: CASSPVIRSYNEQFF. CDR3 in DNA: TGTGCCAGTAGCCCCGTAATTCGCTCCTACAATGAGCAGTTCTTC.

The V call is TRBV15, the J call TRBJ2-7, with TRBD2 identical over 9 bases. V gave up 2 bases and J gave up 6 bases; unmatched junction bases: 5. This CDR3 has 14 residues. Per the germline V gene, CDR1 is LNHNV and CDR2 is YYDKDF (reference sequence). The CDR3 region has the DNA TGTGCCACCAGCAGATTGTCGACTAGCGGCGAGCAGTACTTC. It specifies CATSRLSTSGEQYF.

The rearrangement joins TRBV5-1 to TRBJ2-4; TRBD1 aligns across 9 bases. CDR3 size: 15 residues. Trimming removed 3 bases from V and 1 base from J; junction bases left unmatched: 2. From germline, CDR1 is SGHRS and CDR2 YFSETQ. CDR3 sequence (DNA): TGCGCCAGCAGCTCGACAGGGGGGGCCAAAAACATTCAGTACTTC. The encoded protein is CASSSTGGAKNIQYF.

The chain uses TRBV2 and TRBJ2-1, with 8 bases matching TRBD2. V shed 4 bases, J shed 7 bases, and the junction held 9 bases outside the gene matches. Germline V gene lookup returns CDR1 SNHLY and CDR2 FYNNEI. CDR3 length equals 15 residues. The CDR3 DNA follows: TGTGCCAGCAGTGGGCCAGCGGGGGAGGGGAATGAGCAGTTCTTC. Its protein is CASSGPAGEGNEQFF.

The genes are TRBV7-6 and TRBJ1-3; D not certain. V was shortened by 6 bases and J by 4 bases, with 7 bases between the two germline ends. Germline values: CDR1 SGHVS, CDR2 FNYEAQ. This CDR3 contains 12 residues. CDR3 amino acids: CASSIEGNTIYF. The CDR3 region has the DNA TGTGCCAGCAGTATTGAGGGAAACACCATATATTTT.

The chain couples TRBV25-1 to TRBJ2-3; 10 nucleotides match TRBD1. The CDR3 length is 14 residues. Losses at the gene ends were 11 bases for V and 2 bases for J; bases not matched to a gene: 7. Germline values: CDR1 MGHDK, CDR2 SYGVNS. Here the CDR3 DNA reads TGTGCCGCATCCGGGACAGGGGACACAGATACGCAGTATTTT. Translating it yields CAASGTGDTDTQYF.

The CDR3 nucleotides read TGTGCCTGGAGTGGGGACACCGGGGATACGCAGTATTTT. Protein: CAWSGDTGDTQYF. V usage is TRBV30 and J usage is TRBJ2-3; D may be TRBD1 (6 bases). The CDR3 totals 13 residues. V lost 1 base, J lost 6 bases, and 11 bases lay in between. CDR1 and CDR2 (germline): GTSNPN, SVGIG (reference sequence).

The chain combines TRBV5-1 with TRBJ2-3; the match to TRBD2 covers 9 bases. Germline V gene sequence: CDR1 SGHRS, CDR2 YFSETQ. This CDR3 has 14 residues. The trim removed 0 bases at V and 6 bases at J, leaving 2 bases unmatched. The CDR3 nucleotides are TGCGCCAGCAGCTTGGTAGCGGGAGCGGATACGCAGTATTTT. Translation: CASSLVAGADTQYF.

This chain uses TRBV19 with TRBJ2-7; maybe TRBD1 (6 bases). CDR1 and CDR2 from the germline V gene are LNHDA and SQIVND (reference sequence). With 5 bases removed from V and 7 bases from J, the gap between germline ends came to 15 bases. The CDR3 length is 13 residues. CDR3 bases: TGTGCCAGTAGTCTAACAGGGACGAGGGAGCAGTACTTC. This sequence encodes CASSLTGTREQYF.

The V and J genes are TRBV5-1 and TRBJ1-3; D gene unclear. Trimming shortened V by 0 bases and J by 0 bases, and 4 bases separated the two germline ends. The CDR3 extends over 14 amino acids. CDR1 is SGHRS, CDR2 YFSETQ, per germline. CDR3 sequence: CASSLGDSGNTIYF. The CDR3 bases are TGCGCCAGCAGCTTGGGAGACTCTGGAAACACCATATATTTT.

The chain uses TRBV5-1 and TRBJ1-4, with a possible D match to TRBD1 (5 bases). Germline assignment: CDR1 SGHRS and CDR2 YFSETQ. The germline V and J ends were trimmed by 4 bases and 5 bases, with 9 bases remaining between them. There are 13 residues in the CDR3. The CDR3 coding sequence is TGCGCCAGCAGCCCCGACAGAAATGAAAAACTGTTTTTT. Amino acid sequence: CASSPDRNEKLFF. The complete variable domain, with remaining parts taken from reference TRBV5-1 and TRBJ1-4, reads KAGVTQTPRYLIKTRGQQVTLSCSPISGHRSVSWYQQTPGQGLQFLFEYFSETQRNKGNFPGRFSGRQFSNSRSEMNVSTLELGDSALYLCASSPDRNEKLFFGSGTQLSVL.

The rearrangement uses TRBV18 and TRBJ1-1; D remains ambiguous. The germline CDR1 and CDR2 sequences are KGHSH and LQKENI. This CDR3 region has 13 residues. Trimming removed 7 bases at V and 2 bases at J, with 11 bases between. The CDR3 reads CASFTEINTEAFF. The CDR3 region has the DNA TGTGCCAGCTTCACGGAGATAAACACTGAAGCTTTCTTT.

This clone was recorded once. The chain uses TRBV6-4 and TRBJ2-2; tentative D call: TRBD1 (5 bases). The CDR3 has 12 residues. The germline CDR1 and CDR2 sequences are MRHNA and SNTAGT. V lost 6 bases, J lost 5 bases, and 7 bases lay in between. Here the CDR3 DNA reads TGTGCCAGCAGGGCAGGGACCGGGGAGCTGTTTTTT. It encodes CASRAGTGELFF.

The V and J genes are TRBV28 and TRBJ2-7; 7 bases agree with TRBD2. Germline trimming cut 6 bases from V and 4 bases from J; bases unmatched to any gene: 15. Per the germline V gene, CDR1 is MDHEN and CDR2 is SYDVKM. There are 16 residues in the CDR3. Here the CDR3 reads CASRPNRGVQKYEQYF. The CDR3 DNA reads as TGTGCCAGCAGGCCGAACCGGGGGGTTCAAAAATACGAGCAGTACTTC.

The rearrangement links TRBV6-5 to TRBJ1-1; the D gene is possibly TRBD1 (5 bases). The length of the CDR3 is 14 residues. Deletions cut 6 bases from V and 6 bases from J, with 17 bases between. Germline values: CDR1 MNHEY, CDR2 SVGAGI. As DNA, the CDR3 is TGTGCCAGCAGGGGGCGCGGCGAAGGTCCTGAAGCTTTCTTT. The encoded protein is CASRGRGEGPEAFF.